This T cell receptor beta chain was identified in a study of blood T cell repertoires in COVID-19. About the study: T cells, B-cell-depleted T cells, or PBMCs supplied cDNA or gDNA.

In the original analysis: Reference gene primer amplification in the assay estimated nucleated cell counts. Produced via immunoSEQ multiplex PCR; TCRdb's table is partial and in-frame only. V and J calls and clone size are given by that table; D and trimming were obtained from the DNA. The sample consists of about 38,000 clones, around four fifths of them appearing once. The clonotype originates from a man in his sixties with COVID-19, enrolled during active disease. Sequenced material: peripheral blood.

CDR3 coding DNA: TGTGCCAGTAGTATGCAGGGGGCTCCGACTGAAGCTTTCTTT. Translating it yields CASSMQGAPTEAFF. This sequence joins TRBV19 and TRBJ1-1, with 8 bases fitting TRBD1. The V gene end was trimmed by 3 bases and the J gene end by 5 bases; junction bases not matched to a gene: 5. CDR1 and CDR2 from the germline V gene are LNHDA and SQIVND (reference sequence). This CDR3 comprises 14 residues.